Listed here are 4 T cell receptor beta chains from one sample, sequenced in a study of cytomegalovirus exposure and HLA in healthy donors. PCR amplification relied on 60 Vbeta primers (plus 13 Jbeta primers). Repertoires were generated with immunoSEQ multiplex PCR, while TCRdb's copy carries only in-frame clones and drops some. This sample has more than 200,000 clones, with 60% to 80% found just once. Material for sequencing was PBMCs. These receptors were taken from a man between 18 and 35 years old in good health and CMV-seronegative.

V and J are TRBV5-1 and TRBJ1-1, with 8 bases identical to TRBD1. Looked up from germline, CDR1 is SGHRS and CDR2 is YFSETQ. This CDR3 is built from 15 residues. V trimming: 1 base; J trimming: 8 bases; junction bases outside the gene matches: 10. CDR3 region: CASSLQGAYLGEAFF. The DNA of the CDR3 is TGCGCCAGCAGCTTGCAGGGGGCTTATTTAGGCGAAGCTTTCTTT.

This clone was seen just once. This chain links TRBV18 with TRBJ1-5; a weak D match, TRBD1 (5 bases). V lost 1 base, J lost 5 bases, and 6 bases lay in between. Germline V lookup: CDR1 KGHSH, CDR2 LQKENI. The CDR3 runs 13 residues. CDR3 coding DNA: TGTGCCAGCTCACCACGGGGGGATCAGCCCCAGCATTTT. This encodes CASSPRGDQPQHF.

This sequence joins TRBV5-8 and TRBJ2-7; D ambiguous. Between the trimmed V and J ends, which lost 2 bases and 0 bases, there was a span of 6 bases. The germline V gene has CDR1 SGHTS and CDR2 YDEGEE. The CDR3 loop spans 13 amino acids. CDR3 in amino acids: CASSFIHSYEQYF. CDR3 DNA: TGTGCCAGCAGCTTTATACACTCCTACGAGCAGTACTTC.

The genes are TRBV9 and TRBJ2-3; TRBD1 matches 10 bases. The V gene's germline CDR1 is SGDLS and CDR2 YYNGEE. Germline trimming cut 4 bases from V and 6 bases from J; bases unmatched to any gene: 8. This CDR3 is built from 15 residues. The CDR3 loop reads CASSPTGGYIDTQYF. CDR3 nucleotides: TGTGCCAGCAGCCCGACAGGGGGCTATATCGATACGCAGTATTTT.